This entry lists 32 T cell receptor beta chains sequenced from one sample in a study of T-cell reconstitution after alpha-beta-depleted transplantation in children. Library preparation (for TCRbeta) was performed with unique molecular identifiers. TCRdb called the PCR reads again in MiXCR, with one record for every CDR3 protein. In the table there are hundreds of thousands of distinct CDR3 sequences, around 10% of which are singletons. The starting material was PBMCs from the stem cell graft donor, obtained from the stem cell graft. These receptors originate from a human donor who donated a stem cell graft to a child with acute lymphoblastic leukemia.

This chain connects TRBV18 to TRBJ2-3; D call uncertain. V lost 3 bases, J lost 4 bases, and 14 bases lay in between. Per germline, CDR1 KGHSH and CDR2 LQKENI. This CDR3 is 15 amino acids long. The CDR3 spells CASSPGMGQSDTQYF. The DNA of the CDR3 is TGTGCCAGCTCACCTGGAATGGGCCAATCAGATACGCAGTATTTT.

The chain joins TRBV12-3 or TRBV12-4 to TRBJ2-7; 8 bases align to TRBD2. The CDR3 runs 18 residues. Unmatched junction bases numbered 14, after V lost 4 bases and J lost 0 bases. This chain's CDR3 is CASSSQRSGGKLSYEQYF. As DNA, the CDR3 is TGTGCCAGCAGTTCCCAGAGAAGCGGGGGCAAACTCTCCTACGAGCAGTACTTC.

CDR3 sequence reads: CASSFSPSPTPYEQYF. The CDR3 DNA sequence: TGTGCCAGCAGCTTTAGCCCAAGCCCGACCCCCTACGAGCAGTACTTC. This rearrangement joins TRBV13 to TRBJ2-7; no firm D call. The germline V gene encodes CDR1 PRHDT and CDR2 FYEKMQ (reference sequence). This CDR3 comprises 16 residues. The germline V and J ends were trimmed by 3 bases and 2 bases, with 17 bases remaining between them. The whole variable domain, remainder taken from reference TRBV13 and TRBJ2-7, is AAGVIQSPRHLIKEKRETATLKCYPIPRHDTVYWYQQGPGQDPQFLISFYEKMQSDKGSIPDRFSAQQFSDYHSELNMSSLELGDSALYFCASSFSPSPTPYEQYFGPGTRLTVT.

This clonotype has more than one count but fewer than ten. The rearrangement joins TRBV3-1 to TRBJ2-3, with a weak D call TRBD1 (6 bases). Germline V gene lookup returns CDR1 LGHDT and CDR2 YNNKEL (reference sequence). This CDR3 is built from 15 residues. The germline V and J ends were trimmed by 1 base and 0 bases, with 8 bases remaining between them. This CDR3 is CASSQGTASTDTQYF. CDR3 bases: TGTGCCAGCAGCCAAGGGACAGCTAGCACAGATACGCAGTATTTT.

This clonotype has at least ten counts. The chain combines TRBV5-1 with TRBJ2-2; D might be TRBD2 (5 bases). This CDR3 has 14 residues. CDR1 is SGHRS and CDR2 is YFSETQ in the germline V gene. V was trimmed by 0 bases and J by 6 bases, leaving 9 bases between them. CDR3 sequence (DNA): TGCGCCAGCAGCTTGGGACTACCCCCCGGGGAGCTGTTTTTT. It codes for CASSLGLPPGELFF.

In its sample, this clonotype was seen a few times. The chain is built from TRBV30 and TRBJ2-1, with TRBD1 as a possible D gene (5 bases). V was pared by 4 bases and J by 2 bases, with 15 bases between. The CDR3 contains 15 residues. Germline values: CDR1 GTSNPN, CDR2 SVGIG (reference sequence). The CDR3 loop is CAWTPRVLPYNEQFF. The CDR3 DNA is TGTGCCTGGACCCCCAGGGTCCTCCCCTACAATGAGCAGTTCTTC.

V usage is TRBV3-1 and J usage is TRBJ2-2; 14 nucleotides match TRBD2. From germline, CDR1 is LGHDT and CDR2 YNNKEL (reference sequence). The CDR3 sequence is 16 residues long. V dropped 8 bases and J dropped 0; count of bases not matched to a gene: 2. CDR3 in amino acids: CASAGLAGANTGELFF. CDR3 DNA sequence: TGTGCCAGCGCGGGACTAGCGGGGGCGAACACCGGGGAGCTGTTTTTT.

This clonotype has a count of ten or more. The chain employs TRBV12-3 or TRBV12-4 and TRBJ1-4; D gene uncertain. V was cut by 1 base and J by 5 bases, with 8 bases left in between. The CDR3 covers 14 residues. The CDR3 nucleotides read TGTGCCAGCAGTTTAGTGGCTTCCAATGAAAAACTGTTTTTT. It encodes CASSLVASNEKLFF.

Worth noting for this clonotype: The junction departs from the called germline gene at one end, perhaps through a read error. The CDR3 DNA sequence: TGTGCCAGCAATCACCCTAACACTGAAGCTTTTTTT. Amino acid sequence: CASNHPNTEAFF. This sequence joins TRBV9 and TRBJ1-1; D unclear. This CDR3 has 12 amino acids. CDR1 is SGDLS, CDR2 YYNGEE, per germline.

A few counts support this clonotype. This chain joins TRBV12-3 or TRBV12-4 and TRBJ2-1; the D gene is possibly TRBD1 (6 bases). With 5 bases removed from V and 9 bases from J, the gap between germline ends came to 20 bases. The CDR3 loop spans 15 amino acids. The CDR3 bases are TGTGCCAGCAGTGGAGCAGGGGAATGGATGGTTGAGCAGTTCTTC. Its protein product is CASSGAGEWMVEQFF.

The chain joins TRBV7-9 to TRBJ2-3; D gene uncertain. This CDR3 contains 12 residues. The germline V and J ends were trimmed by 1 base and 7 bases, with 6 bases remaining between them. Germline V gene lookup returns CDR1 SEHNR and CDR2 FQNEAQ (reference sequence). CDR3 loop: CASSLDLYTQYF. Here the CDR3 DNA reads TGTGCCAGCAGCTTAGACCTCTATACGCAGTATTTT.

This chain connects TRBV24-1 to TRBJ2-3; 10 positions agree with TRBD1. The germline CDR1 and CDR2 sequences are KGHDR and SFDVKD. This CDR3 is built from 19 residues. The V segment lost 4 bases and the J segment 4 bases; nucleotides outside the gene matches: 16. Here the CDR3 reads CATSDLRDRDRGFADTQYF. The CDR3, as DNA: TGTGCCACCAGTGACCTGAGAGACCGGGACAGGGGATTTGCAGATACGCAGTATTTT.

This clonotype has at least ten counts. CDR3 amino acids: CSARSSSGGYEETQYF. CDR3 DNA: TGCAGTGCTAGATCCTCTAGCGGGGGATATGAAGAGACCCAGTACTTC. V usage is TRBV20-1 and J usage is TRBJ2-5; 10 bases align to TRBD2. The CDR3 has 16 residues. CDR1 is DFQATT, CDR2 SNEGSKA, per germline (reference sequence). V dropped 2 bases and J dropped 3; count of bases not matched to a gene: 9.

CDR3 region: CSVLEGGTPEQYF. The CDR3 coding sequence is TGCAGCGTTCTGGAGGGGGGGACCCCCGAGCAGTACTTC. This rearrangement joins TRBV29-1 to TRBJ2-7; possible D gene TRBD2, 7 bases. This CDR3 comprises 13 residues. The germline V gene has CDR1 SQVTM and CDR2 ANQGSEA. V lost 5 bases and J 6 bases, leaving 17 bases between the germline ends.

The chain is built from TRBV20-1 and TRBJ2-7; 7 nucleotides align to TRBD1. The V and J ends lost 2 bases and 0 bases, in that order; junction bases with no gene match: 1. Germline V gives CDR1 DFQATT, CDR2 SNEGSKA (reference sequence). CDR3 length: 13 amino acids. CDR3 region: CSARWDSSYEQYF. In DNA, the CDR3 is TGCAGTGCTAGATGGGACAGCTCCTACGAGCAGTACTTC.

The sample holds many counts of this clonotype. This CDR3 is CASSFSGVFEQYF. Written as DNA, the CDR3 is TGTGCCAGCAGCTTCTCGGGCGTTTTCGAGCAGTACTTC. The chain is built from TRBV7-9 and TRBJ2-7; no clear D. The CDR3 spans 13 residues. The germline CDR1 and CDR2 sequences are SEHNR and FQNEAQ (reference sequence). V shed 3 bases and J shed 6 bases, with 12 bases lying between them.

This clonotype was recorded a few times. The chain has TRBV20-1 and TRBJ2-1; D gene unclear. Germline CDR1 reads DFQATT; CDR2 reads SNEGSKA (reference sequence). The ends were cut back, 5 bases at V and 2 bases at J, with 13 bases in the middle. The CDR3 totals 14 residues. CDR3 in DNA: TGCAGTGCTCTATATAGGGCACCCTACAATGAGCAGTTCTTC. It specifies CSALYRAPYNEQFF.

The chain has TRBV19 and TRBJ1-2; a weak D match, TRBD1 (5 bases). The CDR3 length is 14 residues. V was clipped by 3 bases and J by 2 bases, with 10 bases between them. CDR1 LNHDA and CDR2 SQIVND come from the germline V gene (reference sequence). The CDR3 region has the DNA TGTGCCAGTAGTATGTGGGACGGAAACTATGGCTACACCTTC. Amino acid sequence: CASSMWDGNYGYTF.

The CDR3 reads CASSQVMGYEQYF. Here the CDR3 DNA reads TGTGCCAGCAGCCAAGTTATGGGCTACGAGCAGTACTTC. The chain has TRBV14 and TRBJ2-7; D gene unclear. Germline V gives CDR1 SGHDN, CDR2 FVKESK. V lost 1 base and J 3 bases, leaving 7 bases between the germline ends. This CDR3 contains 13 residues.

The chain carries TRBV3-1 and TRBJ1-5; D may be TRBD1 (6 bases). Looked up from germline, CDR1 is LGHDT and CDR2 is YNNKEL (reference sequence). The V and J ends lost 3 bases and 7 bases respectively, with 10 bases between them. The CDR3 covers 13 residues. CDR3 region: CASSHRTGQPQHF. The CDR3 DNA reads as TGTGCCAGCAGCCACAGAACAGGGCAGCCCCAGCATTTT.

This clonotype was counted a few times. In DNA, the CDR3 is TGCGCCAGCAGCCTGGATTTAGGAAACACTGAAGCTTTCTTT. Its translation is CASSLDLGNTEAFF. The V and J genes are TRBV5-1 and TRBJ1-1; D gene ambiguous. Looked up from germline, CDR1 is SGHRS and CDR2 is YFSETQ. Between the trimmed V and J ends, which lost 4 bases and 2 bases, there was a span of 12 bases. The CDR3 covers 14 residues.

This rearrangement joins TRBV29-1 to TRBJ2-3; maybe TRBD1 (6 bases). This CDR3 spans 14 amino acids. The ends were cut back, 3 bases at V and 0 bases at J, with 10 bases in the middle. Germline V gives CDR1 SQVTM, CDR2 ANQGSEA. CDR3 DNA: TGCAGCGTTGACGACAGGTCTAGCACAGATACGCAGTATTTT. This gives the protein CSVDDRSSTDTQYF.

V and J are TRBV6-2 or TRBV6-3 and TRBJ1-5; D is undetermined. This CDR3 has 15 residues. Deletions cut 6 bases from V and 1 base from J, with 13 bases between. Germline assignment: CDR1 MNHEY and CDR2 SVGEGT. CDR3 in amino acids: CASSTGIRSNQPQHF. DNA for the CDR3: TGTGCCAGCAGCACCGGGATAAGAAGCAATCAGCCCCAGCATTTT.

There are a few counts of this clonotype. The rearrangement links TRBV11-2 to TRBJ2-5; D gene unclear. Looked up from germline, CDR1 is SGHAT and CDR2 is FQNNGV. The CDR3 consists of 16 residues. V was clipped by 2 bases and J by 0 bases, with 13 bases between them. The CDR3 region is CASSLSSPLNQETQYF. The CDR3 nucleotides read TGTGCCAGCAGCTTATCTTCCCCTCTAAACCAAGAGACCCAGTACTTC.

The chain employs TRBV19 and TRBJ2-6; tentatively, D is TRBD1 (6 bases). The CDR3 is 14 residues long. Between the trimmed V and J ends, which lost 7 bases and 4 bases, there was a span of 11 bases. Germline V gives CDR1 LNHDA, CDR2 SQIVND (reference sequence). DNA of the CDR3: TGTGCCAGTAACACAGGGTCGGGGGCCAACGTCCTGACTTTC. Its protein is CASNTGSGANVLTF.

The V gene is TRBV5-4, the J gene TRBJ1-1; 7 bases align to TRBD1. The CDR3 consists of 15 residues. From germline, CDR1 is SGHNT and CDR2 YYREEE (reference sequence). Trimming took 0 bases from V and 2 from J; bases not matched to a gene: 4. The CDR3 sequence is CASSLVAGGNTEAFF. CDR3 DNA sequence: TGTGCCAGCAGCTTGGTAGCAGGGGGAAACACTGAAGCTTTCTTT.

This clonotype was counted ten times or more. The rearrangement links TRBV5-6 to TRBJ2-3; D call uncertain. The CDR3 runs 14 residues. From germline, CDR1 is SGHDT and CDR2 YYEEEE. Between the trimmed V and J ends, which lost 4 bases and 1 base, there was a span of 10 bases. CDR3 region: CASSPPAGTDTQYF. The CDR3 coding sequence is TGTGCCAGCAGCCCCCCTGCGGGCACAGATACGCAGTATTTT.

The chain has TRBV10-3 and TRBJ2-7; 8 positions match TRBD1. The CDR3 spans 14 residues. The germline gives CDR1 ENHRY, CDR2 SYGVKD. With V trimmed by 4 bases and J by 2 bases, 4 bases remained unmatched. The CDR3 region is CAISAGQGAYEQYF. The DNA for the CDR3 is TGTGCCATCAGTGCTGGACAGGGTGCCTACGAGCAGTACTTC.

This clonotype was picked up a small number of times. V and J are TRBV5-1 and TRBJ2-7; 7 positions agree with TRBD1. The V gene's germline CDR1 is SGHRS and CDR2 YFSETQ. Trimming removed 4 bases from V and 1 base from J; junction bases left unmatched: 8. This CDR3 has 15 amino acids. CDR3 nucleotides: TGCGCCAGCAGCCCAAGACAGGACAGGTCCTACGAGCAGTACTTC. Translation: CASSPRQDRSYEQYF.

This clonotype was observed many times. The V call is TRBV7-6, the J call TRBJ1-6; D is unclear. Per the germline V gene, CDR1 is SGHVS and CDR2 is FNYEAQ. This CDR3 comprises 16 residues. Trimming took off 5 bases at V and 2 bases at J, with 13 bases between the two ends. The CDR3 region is CASSPQEGPYNSPLHF. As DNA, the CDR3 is TGTGCCAGCAGCCCTCAGGAGGGCCCCTATAATTCACCCCTCCACTTT.

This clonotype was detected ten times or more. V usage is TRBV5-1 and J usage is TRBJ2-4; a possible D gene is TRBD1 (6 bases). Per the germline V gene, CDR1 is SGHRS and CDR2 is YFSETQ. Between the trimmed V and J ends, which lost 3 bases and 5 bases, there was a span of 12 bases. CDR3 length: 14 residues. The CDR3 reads CASSSGTPENIQYF. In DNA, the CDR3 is TGCGCCAGCAGCTCGGGGACACCGGAAAACATTCAGTACTTC.

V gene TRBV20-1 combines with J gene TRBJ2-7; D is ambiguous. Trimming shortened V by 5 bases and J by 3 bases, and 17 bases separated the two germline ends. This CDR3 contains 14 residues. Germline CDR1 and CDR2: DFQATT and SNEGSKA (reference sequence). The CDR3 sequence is CSAASGPGFYEQYF. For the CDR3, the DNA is TGCAGTGCTGCCTCAGGCCCTGGATTCTACGAGCAGTACTTC.